This T cell receptor beta chain is drawn from a study of vaccination effects on CD4 cells after COVID-19. The overall study: There were a couple of convalescent patients who gave samples 16 days and one week before vaccination.

Study-level findings and limits: At late timepoints after vaccination, vaccine- and infection-induced clones shrank markedly.

The method was immunoSEQ multiplex PCR; TCRdb's version includes in-frame clones alone and lacks a portion of them. The data show around 49,000 clones, 65% to 70% seen once. Comments on this clone: What it binds is unknown.

The germline gives CDR1 LGHNA, CDR2 YNFKEQ. V was cut by 1 base and J by 1 base, with 11 bases left in between. CDR3 length equals 15 residues. The ViraFEST assay expanded antigen-specific CD4+ T cells with viral peptide pools before sequencing. Upon completion of more than 9 days in culture, CD4+ T cells were isolated. Sometime from March through December 2020, the person acquired a SARS-CoV-2 infection that PCR confirmed. In the cultures, half the medium was exchanged for IL-2 medium on days 3 and 7. V and J are TRBV4-2 and TRBJ2-7; a weak D match, TRBD2 (5 bases). This clonotype was sampled from a human donor who had a prior SARS-CoV-2 infection. Specimen: CD4+ T cells from PBMCs cultured with a peptide pool, collected before COVID-19 vaccination. CDR3 in amino acids: CASSQVGEYSYEQYF. DNA for the CDR3: TGTGCCAGCAGCCAAGTGGGAGAATATTCCTACGAGCAGTACTTC.